The sequence of this TCR beta chain was determined in a study of vaccination and CD4 T cells after COVID-19. Across the study: Nasal swab PCR had shown SARS-CoV-2 positivity in the convalescent patients (roughly 9 mild cases, one severe case). Participants were administered two doses of either the BNT162b2 or the mRNA-1273 vaccine.

With regard to this clonotype: The antigen is undetermined.

Trimming took 5 bases from V and 3 from J, leaving 16 bases between them. CDR1 DFQATT and CDR2 SNEGSKA come from the germline V gene (reference sequence). The CDR3 contains 14 residues. At the Johns Hopkins FTIC core, DNA taken from cultured CD4+ T cells was sequenced by way of the Oncomine TCR Beta short-read assay. MiXCR, run by TCRdb on the PCR reads, gives a single entry per CDR3 protein. The sample lists around 15,000 distinct CDR3 sequences; over 40% were seen once. This sample's time point: late sampling 161 to 241 days after vaccination in a few convalescent patients. Indicated treatment: approximately 9-day PBMC culture with coronavirus spike peptide pools or control peptides (ViraFEST assay). ViraFEST relied on peptide pools to expand antigen-specific T cells; the TCRs were sequenced afterward.

V gene TRBV20-1 combines with J gene TRBJ2-5; D might be TRBD1 or TRBD2, each matching 6 bases. The TCR originated in a human donor who had recovered from COVID-19. The material was CD4+ T cells from blood, cultured in vitro, obtained about 7 months after SARS-CoV-2 vaccination. The CDR3 protein is CSARRAGEEETQYF. The DNA of the CDR3 is TGCAGTGCTCGTAGGGCAGGGGAGGAAGAGACCCAGTACTTC.